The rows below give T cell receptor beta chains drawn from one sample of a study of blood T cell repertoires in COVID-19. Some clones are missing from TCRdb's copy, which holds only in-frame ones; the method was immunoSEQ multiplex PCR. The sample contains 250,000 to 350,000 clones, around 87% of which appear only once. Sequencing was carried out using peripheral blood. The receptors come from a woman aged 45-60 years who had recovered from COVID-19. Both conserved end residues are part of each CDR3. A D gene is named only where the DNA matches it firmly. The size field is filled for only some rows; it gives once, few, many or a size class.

CDR3aa: CASSELTGMAEAFF
j_gene: TRBJ1-1
d_gene: TRBD1
v_gene: TRBV6-1
abundance: once

CDR3aa: CASSSDPSNGELFF
j_gene: TRBJ2-2
d_gene: .
v_gene: TRBV5-1
abundance: .

CDR3aa: CASSIAGGRSWAEQYF
j_gene: TRBJ2-7
d_gene: .
v_gene: TRBV19
abundance: .

CDR3aa: CASSGGRGYTF
j_gene: TRBJ1-2
d_gene: TRBD1
v_gene: TRBV27
abundance: .

CDR3aa: CASSSEGGYTEAFF
j_gene: TRBJ1-1
d_gene: .
v_gene: TRBV27
abundance: .

CDR3aa: CASSLGTANSPLHF
j_gene: TRBJ1-6
d_gene: .
v_gene: TRBV5-4
abundance: .

CDR3aa: CASSDRGLGANVLTF
j_gene: TRBJ2-6
d_gene: TRBD1
v_gene: TRBV3-1/TRBV3-2
abundance: .

CDR3aa: CASSERVPYEQYF
j_gene: TRBJ2-7
d_gene: .
v_gene: TRBV6-1
abundance: .

CDR3aa: CATSRQTGSYEQYF
j_gene: TRBJ2-7
d_gene: .
v_gene: TRBV15
abundance: few

CDR3aa: CASSQDDRGLDTEAFF
j_gene: TRBJ1-1
d_gene: .
v_gene: TRBV4-1
abundance: .

CDR3aa: CSAHRGYEQYF
j_gene: TRBJ2-7
d_gene: TRBD1
v_gene: TRBV20-1
abundance: .

CDR3aa: CASGLATWDEQYF
j_gene: TRBJ2-7
d_gene: TRBD2
v_gene: TRBV2
abundance: few

CDR3aa: CASSYGAGNTEAFF
j_gene: TRBJ1-1
d_gene: .
v_gene: TRBV6-5
abundance: .

CDR3aa: CASSVEGQGWVNEQYF
j_gene: TRBJ2-7
d_gene: TRBD1
v_gene: TRBV5-6
abundance: .

CDR3aa: CASSLTGTGYGYTF
j_gene: TRBJ1-2
d_gene: .
v_gene: TRBV28
abundance: .